This T cell receptor (beta chain) was obtained from a study of blood T cell repertoires in COVID-19. Across the study: Samples came from the United States, Italy and Spain, spanning acute and convalescent COVID-19.

The table came from immunoSEQ multiplex PCR; TCRdb's copy has only in-frame clones and leaves some out. This table holds fewer than 150,000 clones, around 86% found once. Clinical history as reported by participants underpinned cohort assignment. Each recovered donor of Cohort 3 presented with two negative PCRs, clearance, or symptom resolution. The sequence came from a man aged 25-45 years who had recovered from COVID-19. Material for sequencing was PBMCs or T cells enriched from blood (not recorded which).

The CDR3 DNA sequence: TGTGCCAGCAGCCCCGGGACAGGACCAAACACCATATATTTT. This gives the protein CASSPGTGPNTIYF. J is TRBJ1-3 and V is TRBV5-5; TRBD1 aligns across 8 bases. The CDR3 has 14 amino acids. Trimming at V came to 4 bases and at J to 6 bases, leaving 6 bases not matched to a gene. From germline, CDR1 is SGHKS and CDR2 YYEKEE (reference sequence).